This T cell receptor beta chain was captured by sequencing in a study of identical twins. MiXCR, applied by TCRdb to the 5' RACE reads, yields one record per CDR3 protein. The sample consists of 1.5 million to 2 million distinct CDR3 sequences, 32% of them appearing once. The CDR3 consists of 17 residues. Germline V gene sequence: CDR1 SGHAT, CDR2 FQNNGV. The J gene is TRBJ2-5, the V gene TRBV11-2, with 7 bases fitting TRBD2. Judging by the DNA end, TRBJ2-7 fits better; the J call may be wrong. This clonotype originated in a newborn girl in good health. Material for sequencing was cord blood. CDR3 region: CASSLVVPGLSAYEQYF. The CDR3 DNA reads as TGTGCCAGCAGCTTAGTAGTCCCGGGACTAAGTGCCTACGAGCAGTACTTC.